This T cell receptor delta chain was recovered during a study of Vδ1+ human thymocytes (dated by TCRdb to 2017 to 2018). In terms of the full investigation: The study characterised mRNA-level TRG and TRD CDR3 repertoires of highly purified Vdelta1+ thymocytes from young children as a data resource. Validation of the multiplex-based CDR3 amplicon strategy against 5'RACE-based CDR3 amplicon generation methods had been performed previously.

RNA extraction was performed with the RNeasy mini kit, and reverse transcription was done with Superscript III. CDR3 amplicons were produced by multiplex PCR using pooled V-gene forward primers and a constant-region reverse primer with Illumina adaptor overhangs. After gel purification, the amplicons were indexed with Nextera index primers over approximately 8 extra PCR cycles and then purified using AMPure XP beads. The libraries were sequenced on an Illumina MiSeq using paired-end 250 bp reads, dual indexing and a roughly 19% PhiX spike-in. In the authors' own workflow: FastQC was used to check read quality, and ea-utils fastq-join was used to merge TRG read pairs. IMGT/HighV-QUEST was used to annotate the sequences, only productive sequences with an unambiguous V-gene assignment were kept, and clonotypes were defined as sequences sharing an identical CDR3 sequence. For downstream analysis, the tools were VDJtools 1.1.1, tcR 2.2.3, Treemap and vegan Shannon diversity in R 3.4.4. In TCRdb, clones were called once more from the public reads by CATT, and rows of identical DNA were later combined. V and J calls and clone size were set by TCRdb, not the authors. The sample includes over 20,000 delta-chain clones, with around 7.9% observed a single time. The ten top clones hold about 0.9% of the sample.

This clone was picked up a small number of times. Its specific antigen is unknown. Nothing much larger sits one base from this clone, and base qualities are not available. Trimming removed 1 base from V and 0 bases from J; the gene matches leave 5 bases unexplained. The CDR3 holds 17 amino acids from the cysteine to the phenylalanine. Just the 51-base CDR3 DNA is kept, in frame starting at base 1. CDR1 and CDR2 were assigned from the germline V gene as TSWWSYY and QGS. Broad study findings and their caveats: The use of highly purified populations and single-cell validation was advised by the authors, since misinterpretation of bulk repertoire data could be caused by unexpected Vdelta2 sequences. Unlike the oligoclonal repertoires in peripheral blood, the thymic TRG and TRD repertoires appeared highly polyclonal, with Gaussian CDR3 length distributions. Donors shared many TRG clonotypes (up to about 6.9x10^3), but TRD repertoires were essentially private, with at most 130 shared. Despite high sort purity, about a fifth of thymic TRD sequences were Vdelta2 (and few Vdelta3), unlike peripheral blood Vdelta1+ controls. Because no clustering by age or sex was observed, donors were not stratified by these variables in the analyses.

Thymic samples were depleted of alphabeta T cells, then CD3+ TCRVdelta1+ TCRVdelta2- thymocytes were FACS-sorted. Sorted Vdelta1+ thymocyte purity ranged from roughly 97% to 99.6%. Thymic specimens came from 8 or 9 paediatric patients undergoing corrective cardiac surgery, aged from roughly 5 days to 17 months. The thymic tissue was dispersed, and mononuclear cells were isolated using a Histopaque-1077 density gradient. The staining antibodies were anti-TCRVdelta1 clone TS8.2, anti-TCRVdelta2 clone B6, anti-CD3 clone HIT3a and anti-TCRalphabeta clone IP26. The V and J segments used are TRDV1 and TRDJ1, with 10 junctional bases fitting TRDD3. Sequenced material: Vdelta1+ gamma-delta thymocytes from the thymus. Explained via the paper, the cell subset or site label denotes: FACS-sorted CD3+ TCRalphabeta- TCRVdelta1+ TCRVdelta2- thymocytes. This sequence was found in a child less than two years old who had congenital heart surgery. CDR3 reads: CALGEPGGYAYTDKLIF. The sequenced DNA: TGTGCTCTTGGGGAACCCGGGGGATACGCGTACACCGATAAACTCATCTTT.